The present TCR beta chain was sequenced within a study of human T cells and chemical hapten exposure. Background on the study: Variability of per-sample TCR yields stemmed mainly from small differences in pooled library volume.

This clonotype showed up many times. Whole blood that had not been fractionated was the source of extracted total RNA. The study used a library that attached unique molecular identifiers to individual cDNA molecules. Per the study methods: A typical sample had 95,638 TCRs, with roughly 23,224 to 690,600 overall. Via MiXCR, TCRdb re-called the reads, giving one row per CDR3 protein. TCRdb's processing, not the authors' own work, is the source of the V and J calls. This table has about 120,000 distinct CDR3 sequences, over 7% appearing once. This receptor was taken from a human donor in good health. Some clones in this sample may be carry-over from other donors' samples. Input material: whole blood.

The CDR3 nucleotides are TGTGCCAGCAGTTTAGGACAGACCCCCCAGGGCAATCAGCCCCAGCATTTT. Its protein product is CASSLGQTPQGNQPQHF. The chain links TRBV12-3 or TRBV12-4 to TRBJ1-5; D possibly corresponds to TRBD1 (5 bases). V lost 1 base to trimming and J lost 2 bases, with 15 bases between them. The CDR3 length is 17 residues.